This TCR beta chain was obtained from a study of cytomegalovirus exposure and HLA in healthy donors. General study findings and limits: TCR sequences were mostly rare, though some public TCRs occurred in many donors. The listing of roughly 160 TCR beta chains classed them as cytomegalovirus-associated. One later analysis, an examination of the 120 validation repertoires, found that first-cohort TCR clusters tended to co-occur in them.

The germline gives CDR1 LGHNA, CDR2 YNFKEQ. V gave up 0 bases and J gave up 9 bases; unmatched junction bases: 15. CDR3 size: 18 residues. Remarks on this clone: The antigen is unknown.

This table comes from immunoSEQ multiplex PCR, and its TCRdb copy is limited to in-frame clones, with some not included. The sample includes fewer than 90,000 clones, approximately 88% seen only once; the top ten take 9.5% to 13%. The sample comprised PBMCs. This TCR was sampled from a woman under 30 in good health and CMV-seropositive. The chain uses TRBV4-2 and TRBJ2-1; 9 bases align to TRBD2. The CDR3 spells CASSQDLNSGGYGSEQFF. The DNA for the CDR3 is TGTGCCAGCAGCCAAGATCTGAATAGCGGGGGATACGGGAGTGAGCAGTTCTTC.